The following is a T cell receptor (beta chain) sequence with its context. PCR was performed a second time for about 7 to 11 cycles using a sample-barcoded 5' primer and a J-beta primer mix. Tagging of each cDNA molecule was performed by a template-switch adaptor with 12 random nucleotides. TCRdb fed the 5' RACE reads into MiXCR, producing one record per CDR3 protein. The sample has 790,000 or so distinct CDR3 sequences, around three fifths seen once. These data come from a study of blood T cells in healthy people across ages. Every sample yielded at least 6.5 million isolated PBMCs. The V gene's germline CDR1 is SGHTA and CDR2 FQGNSA. The CDR3 is 16 amino acids. Trimming removed 4 bases from V and 2 bases from J; junction bases left unmatched: 4.

The sample taken for sequencing was blood. This TCR was recovered from a middle-aged man in good health. V usage is TRBV7-2 and J usage is TRBJ2-3; TRBD2 agrees at 12 bases. Written as DNA, the CDR3 is TGTGCCAGCAGCTGCCGGACTAGCGGGATCACAGATACGCAGTATTTT. Its translation: CASSCRTSGITDTQYF.